This T cell receptor (beta chain) came from a study of blood T cell repertoires in COVID-19. Study context: In each case, the material was cDNA or gDNA derived from T cells, B-cell-depleted T cells, or PBMCs.

Original processing notes: Quantification of nucleated cells was approximated via reference gene primer amplification. Libraries were prepared by immunoSEQ multiplex PCR; TCRdb keeps only in-frame clonotypes and omits some of them. V and J calls and clone size are copied from that table; D and trimming were computed from the DNA. In the table there are 250,000 to 350,000 clones, 85% of which are singletons. The germline gives CDR1 MDHEN, CDR2 SYDVKM. The CDR3 totals 13 residues. Trimming shortened V by 3 bases and J by 1 base, and 6 bases separated the two germline ends. The rearrangement uses TRBV28 and TRBJ1-1, with no clear D. This receptor was identified in a woman aged 45-65 years with active or convalescent COVID-19. The source material was peripheral blood. The CDR3 reads CASSFRRNTEAFF. The CDR3 bases are TGTGCCAGCAGTTTCCGCAGGAACACTGAAGCTTTCTTT. The variable domain in full, with the rest retrieved from reference TRBV28 and TRBJ1-1, is DVKVTQSSRYLVKRTGEKVFLECVQDMDHENMFWYRQDPGLGLRLIYFSYDVKMKEKGDIPEGYSVSREKKERFSLILESASTNQTSMYLCASSFRRNTEAFFGQGTRLTVV.